The sequence of this TCR beta chain was determined in a study of cytomegalovirus exposure and HLA in healthy donors. Primers: 60 Vbeta forward and 13 Jbeta reverse. This table comes from immunoSEQ multiplex PCR, and its TCRdb copy is limited to in-frame clones, with some not included. The table includes about 190,000 clones, 84% detected once. With 6 bases removed from V and 4 bases from J, the gap between germline ends came to 4 bases. Germline CDR1 is MDHEN and CDR2 is SYDVKM. The CDR3 totals 11 residues. V gene TRBV28 combines with J gene TRBJ1-5, with D uncertain. The sequenced material came from PBMCs. The TCR was taken from a boy younger than 18 in good health and CMV-seronegative. CDR3 sequence reads: CASRSNQPQHF. The CDR3 DNA reads TGTGCCAGCAGATCTAATCAGCCCCAGCATTTT.